This TCR beta chain came from a study of cytomegalovirus exposure and HLA in healthy donors. Findings and limits, study-wide: Subsequent analysis showed first-cohort TCR clusters tending to co-occur in more than 95 validation repertoires.

Sequencing used immunoSEQ multiplex PCR; TCRdb keeps in-frame clones, though not all of them. Among 150,000 to 200,000 clones listed, roughly 81% were seen once. About this clone itself: Its specificity is unknown.

This TCR derives from a woman aged 25 to 39 in good health and CMV-seronegative. The sequencing input was PBMCs.

The CDR3 DNA reads TGTGCCAGCAGTCCCAGCTCCTATAATTCACCCCTCCACTTT. This gives the protein CASSPSSYNSPLHF. V usage is TRBV6-5 and J usage is TRBJ1-6; no firm D call. CDR3 size: 14 residues. The V gene lost 5 bases and the J gene lost 0 bases, with 5 bases spanning the gap. Germline V CDR1 and CDR2: MNHEY, SVGAGI.